This entry features one T cell receptor beta chain sequence. This specimen belongs to a study of blood T cell repertoires in COVID-19. Whole-study context: Italy, Spain and the United States were the sources of the convalescent and acute COVID-19 samples. In each case, the material was cDNA or gDNA derived from T cells, B-cell-depleted T cells, or PBMCs.

Under the authors' procedure: From reference gene primer amplification, estimates of nucleated cell counts were derived. TCRdb's copy holds only in-frame clones and misses some; the assay was immunoSEQ multiplex PCR. From that table come the V and J calls and clone size; the DNA was used to work out D and trimming. The profile shows around 150,000 clones, roughly nine tenths of them singletons. The sequence was obtained from a man younger than 35 with acute or convalescent COVID-19. The source material was peripheral blood.

Here the CDR3 DNA reads TGTGCCAGCAGCTCATCCGGGGGGTCGAACACTGAAGCTTTCTTT. It translates to CASSSSGGSNTEAFF. This sequence joins TRBV7-2 and TRBJ1-1; the D gene is possibly TRBD1 (5 bases). Germline-derived CDR1 and CDR2 are SGHTA and FQGNSA. The CDR3 runs to 15 residues. V gave up 4 bases and J gave up 1 base, with 13 bases separating them.